Here is one T cell receptor (beta chain) with its context. The antigen remains unidentified. The entry originates in a study of blood T cells in healthy people across ages. With a J-beta primer mix and a sample-barcoded 5' primer, a second PCR ran about 7 to 12 cycles. Via MiXCR, TCRdb re-called the 5' RACE reads, giving one row per CDR3 protein. The sample lists 550,000 to 700,000 distinct CDR3 sequences; roughly a quarter were seen once. V was clipped by 0 bases and J by 1 base, with 6 bases between them. This CDR3 contains 14 residues. Germline V gene sequence: CDR1 KGHSH, CDR2 LQKENI. Study outcomes and limitations: PBMC samples, being unsorted, prevented any conclusive comparison of naive and antigen-experienced cells.

Roughly 9.8 milliliters of peripheral blood were drawn from each donor. Total RNA was extracted at no less than 6 micrograms per sample. Input material: blood. The chain uses TRBV18 and TRBJ1-1; no reliable D call. The sequence was obtained from a woman aged 70-85 years in good health. CDR3 residues: CASSPPSTNTEAFF. As DNA, the CDR3 is TGTGCCAGCTCACCACCTTCTACGAACACTGAAGCTTTCTTT.